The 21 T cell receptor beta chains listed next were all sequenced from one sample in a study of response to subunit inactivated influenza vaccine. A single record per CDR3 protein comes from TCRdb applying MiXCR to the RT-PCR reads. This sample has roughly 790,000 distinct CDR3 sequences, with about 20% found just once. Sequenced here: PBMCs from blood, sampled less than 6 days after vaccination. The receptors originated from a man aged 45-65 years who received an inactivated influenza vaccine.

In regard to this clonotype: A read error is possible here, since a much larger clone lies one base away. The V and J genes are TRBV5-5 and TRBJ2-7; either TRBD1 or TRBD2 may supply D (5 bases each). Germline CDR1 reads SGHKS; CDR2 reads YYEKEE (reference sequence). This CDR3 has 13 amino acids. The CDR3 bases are TGTACCAGCAGCTTGGGCAGGGAGTACGAGCAGTACTTC. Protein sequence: CTSSLGREYEQYF.

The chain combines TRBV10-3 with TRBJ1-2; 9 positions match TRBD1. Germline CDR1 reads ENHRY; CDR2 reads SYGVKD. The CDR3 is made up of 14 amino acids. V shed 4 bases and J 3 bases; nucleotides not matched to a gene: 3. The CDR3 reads CAISVDRGYYGYTF. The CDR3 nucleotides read TGTGCCATCAGTGTTGACAGGGGGTACTATGGCTACACCTTC.

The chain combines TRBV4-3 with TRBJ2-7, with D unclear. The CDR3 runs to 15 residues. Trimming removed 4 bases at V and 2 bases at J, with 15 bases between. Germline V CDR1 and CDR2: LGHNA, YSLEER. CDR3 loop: CASSRTVGSAYEQYF. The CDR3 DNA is TGCGCCAGCAGCCGCACAGTAGGGTCAGCCTACGAGCAGTACTTC.

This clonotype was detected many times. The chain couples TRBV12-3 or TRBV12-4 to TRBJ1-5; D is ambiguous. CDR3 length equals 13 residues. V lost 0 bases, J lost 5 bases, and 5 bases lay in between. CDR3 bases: TGTGCCAGCAGTTTAGCACCGCATCAGCCCCAGCATTTT. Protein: CASSLAPHQPQHF.

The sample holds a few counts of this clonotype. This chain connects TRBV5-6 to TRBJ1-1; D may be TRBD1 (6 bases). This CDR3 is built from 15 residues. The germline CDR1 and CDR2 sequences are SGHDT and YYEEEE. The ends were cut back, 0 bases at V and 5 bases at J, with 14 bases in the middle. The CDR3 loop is CASSLALRGGTEAFF. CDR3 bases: TGTGCCAGCAGCTTGGCTCTCAGGGGAGGGACTGAAGCTTTCTTT.

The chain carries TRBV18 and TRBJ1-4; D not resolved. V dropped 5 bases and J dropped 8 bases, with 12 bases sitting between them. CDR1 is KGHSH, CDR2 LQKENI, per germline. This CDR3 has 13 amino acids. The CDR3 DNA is TGTGCCAGCTCATCGGGGTCTCGAGAAAAACTGTTTTTT. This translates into CASSSGSREKLFF. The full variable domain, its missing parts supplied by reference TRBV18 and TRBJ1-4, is NAGVMQNPRHLVRRRGQEARLRCSPMKGHSHVYWYRQLPEEGLKFMVYLQKENIIDESGMPKERFSAEFPKEGPSILRIQQVVRGDSAAYFCASSSGSREKLFFGSGTQLSVL.

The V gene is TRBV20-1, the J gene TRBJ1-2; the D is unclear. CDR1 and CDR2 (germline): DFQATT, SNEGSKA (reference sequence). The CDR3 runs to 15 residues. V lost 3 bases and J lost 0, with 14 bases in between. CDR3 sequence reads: CSASERRVPNYGYTF. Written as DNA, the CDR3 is TGCAGTGCTAGTGAACGAAGGGTACCTAACTATGGCTACACCTTC.

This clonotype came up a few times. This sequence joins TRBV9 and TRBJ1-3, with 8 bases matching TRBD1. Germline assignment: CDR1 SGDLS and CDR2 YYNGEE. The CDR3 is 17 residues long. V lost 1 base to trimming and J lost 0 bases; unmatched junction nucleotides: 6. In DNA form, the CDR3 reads TGTGCCAGCAGCGTATGGGACAGGTCCTCCTCTGGAAACACCATATATTTT. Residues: CASSVWDRSSSGNTIYF.

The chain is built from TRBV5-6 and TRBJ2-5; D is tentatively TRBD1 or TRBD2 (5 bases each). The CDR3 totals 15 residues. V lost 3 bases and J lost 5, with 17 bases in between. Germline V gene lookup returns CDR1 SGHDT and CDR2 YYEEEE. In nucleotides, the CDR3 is TGTGCCAGCAGCTCGGGGCCCACACCCCGGGAGACCCAGTACTTC. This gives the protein CASSSGPTPRETQYF. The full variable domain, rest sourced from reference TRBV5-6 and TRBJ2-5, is DAGVTQSPTHLIKTRGQQVTLRCSPKSGHDTVSWYQQALGQGPQFIFQYYEEEERQRGNFPDRFSGHQFPNYSSELNVNALLLGDSALYLCASSSGPTPRETQYFGPGTRLLVL.

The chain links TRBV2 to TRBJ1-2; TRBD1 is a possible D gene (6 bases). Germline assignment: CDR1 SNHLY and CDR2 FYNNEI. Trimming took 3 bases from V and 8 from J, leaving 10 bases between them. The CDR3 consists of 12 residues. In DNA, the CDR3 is TGTGCCAGCAGTGAGGTTGGGGGCGGCTACACCTTC. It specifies CASSEVGGGYTF.

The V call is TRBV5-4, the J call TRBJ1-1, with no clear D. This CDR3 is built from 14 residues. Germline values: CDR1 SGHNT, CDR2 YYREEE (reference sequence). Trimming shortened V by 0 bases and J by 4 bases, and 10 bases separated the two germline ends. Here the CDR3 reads CASSLVGSGTEAFF. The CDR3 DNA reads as TGTGCCAGCAGCTTGGTGGGGTCCGGCACTGAAGCTTTCTTT.

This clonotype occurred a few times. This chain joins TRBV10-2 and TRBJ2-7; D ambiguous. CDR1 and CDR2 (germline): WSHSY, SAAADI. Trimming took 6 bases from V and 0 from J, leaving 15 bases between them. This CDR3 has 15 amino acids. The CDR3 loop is CASSSGATSSYEQYF. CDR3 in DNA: TGCGCCAGCAGCTCCGGTGCCACGAGCTCCTACGAGCAGTACTTC.

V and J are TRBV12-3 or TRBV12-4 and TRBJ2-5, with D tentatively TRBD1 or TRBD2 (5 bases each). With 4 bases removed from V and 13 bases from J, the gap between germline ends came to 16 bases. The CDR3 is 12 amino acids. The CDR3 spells CASSSSGLPRYF. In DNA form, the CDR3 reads TGTGCCAGCAGTTCATCGGGGCTCCCGAGGTACTTC.

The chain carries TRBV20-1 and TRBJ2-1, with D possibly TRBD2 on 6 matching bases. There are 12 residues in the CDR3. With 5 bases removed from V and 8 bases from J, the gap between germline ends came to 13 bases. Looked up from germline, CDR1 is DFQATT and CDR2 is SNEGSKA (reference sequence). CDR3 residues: CSAPSSGDEQFF. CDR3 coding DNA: TGCAGTGCTCCATCTTCGGGGGATGAGCAGTTCTTC.

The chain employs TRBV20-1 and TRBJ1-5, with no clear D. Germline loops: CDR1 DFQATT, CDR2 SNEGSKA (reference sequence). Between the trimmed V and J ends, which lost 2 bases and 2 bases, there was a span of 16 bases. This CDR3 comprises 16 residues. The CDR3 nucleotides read TGCAGTGCTAGAAAGGACCACCTGGTTGGCAATCAGCCCCAGCATTTT. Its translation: CSARKDHLVGNQPQHF.

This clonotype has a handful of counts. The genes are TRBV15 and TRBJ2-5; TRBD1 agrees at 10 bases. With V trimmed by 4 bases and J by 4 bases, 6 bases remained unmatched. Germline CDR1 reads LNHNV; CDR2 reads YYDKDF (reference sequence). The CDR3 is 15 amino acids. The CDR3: CATSNRWDRGETQYF. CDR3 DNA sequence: TGTGCCACCAGCAACAGATGGGACAGGGGAGAGACCCAGTACTTC.

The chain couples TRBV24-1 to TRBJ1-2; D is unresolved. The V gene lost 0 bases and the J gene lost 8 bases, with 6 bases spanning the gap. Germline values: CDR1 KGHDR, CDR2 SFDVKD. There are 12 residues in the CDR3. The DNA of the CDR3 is TGTGCCACCAGTGATTTGGCCACCGGCTACACCTTC. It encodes CATSDLATGYTF.

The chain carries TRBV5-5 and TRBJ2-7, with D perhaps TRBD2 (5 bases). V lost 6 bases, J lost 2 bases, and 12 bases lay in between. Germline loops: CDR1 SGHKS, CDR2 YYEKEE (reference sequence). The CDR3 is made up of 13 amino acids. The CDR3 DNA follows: TGTGCCAGCACGTTGAGGGTCCCCTACGAGCAGTACTTC. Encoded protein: CASTLRVPYEQYF.

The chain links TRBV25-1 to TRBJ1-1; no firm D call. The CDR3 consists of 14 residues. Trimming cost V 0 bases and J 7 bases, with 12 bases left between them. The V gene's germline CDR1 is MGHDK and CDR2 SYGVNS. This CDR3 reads CASSEYGELVEAFF. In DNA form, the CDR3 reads TGTGCCAGCAGTGAATACGGGGAGTTAGTTGAAGCTTTCTTT.

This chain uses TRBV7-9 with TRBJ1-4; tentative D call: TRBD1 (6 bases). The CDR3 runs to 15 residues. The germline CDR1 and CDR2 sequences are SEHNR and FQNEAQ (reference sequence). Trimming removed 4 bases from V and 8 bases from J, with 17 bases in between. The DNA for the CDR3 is TGTGCCAGCAGCTGGGGGGACACTTGGAAGGAAAAACTGTTTTTT. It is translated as CASSWGDTWKEKLFF.

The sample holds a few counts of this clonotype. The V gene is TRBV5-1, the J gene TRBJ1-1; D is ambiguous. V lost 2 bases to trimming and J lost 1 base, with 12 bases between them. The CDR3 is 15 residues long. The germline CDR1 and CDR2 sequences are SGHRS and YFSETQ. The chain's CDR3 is CASSFGNFPNTEAFF. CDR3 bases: TGCGCCAGCAGCTTCGGGAATTTCCCGAACACTGAAGCTTTCTTT.